One T cell receptor beta chain is described in this entry. Its antigen is unknown. This PCR relied on a set of 60 Vbeta primers and 13 Jbeta primers. Assay used: immunoSEQ multiplex PCR; TCRdb lists only in-frame clones, some missing. The data show about 130,000 clones, around 81% seen once. The CDR3 contains 15 residues. Germline V gives CDR1 LNHDA, CDR2 SQIVND (reference sequence). After removal of 7 bases from V and 4 bases from J, the junction contained 7 bases not matched to a gene. This sample is drawn from a study of cytomegalovirus exposure and HLA in healthy donors. At the level of the study: Unique TCRs numbering around 80 million, obtained from HLA-typed donors, made up an early data release.

Study-level points and caveats: In vitro assays verified that a few CMV-associated chains recognized CMV antigens specifically. Common viral pathogens seemed, in a later analysis, to connect with several of the most significant clusters. Later analysis identified about 17,000 TCR beta sequences associated with HLA alleles, using a false discovery rate threshold of 0.05.

The receptor was derived from a woman between 45 and 60 years old in good health and CMV-seronegative. The sequenced sample consisted of PBMCs. This chain links TRBV19 with TRBJ2-5; TRBD2 agrees at 12 bases. The CDR3 DNA follows: TGTGCCAGTAACCCGACTAGCGGGAGAGGAGAGACCCAGTACTTC. Translating gives CASNPTSGRGETQYF.